Below are 21 T cell receptor beta chains sequenced from a single sample in a study of T cell responses to AZD1222 COVID-19 vaccine. The method was immunoSEQ multiplex PCR; TCRdb's version includes in-frame clones alone and lacks a portion of them. The table lists more than 110,000 clones, 80% to 95% of them singletons. This sample comprised peripheral blood, obtained 28 days after the second AZD1222 dose. The source of these receptors is an adult who received the AZD1222 COVID-19 vaccine.

This chain uses TRBV28 with TRBJ2-7; 10 bases are a match to TRBD1. Germline V gene data show CDR1 as MDHEN and CDR2 as SYDVKM. The V segment lost 5 bases and the J segment 4 bases; nucleotides outside the gene matches: 11. The CDR3 runs to 16 residues. The chain's CDR3 is CASSAPGTGAGYEQYF. Here the CDR3 DNA reads TGTGCCAGCAGTGCCCCCGGGACAGGGGCCGGGTACGAGCAGTACTTC.

The chain recombines TRBV5-6 with TRBJ2-7; 7 bases align to TRBD2. With 0 bases clipped from V and 5 bases from J, the junction kept 8 bases outside the gene matches. The CDR3 consists of 15 residues. CDR1 SGHDT and CDR2 YYEEEE come from the germline V gene. CDR3 region: CASSLVGGGDHEQYF. In nucleotides, the CDR3 is TGTGCCAGCAGCTTGGTGGGGGGAGGGGACCACGAGCAGTACTTC.

This chain uses TRBV15 with TRBJ1-1; D may be TRBD1 (5 bases). This CDR3 spans 13 amino acids. The V gene's germline CDR1 is LNHNV and CDR2 YYDKDF (reference sequence). The V end lost 6 bases, the J end lost 5 bases, and 13 bases lay between the germline ends. This CDR3 reads CATRKGSQTEAFF. CDR3 DNA sequence: TGTGCCACCAGGAAGGGGAGCCAGACTGAAGCTTTCTTT.

This chain uses TRBV29-1 with TRBJ2-1, with D possibly called TRBD1 or TRBD2 (5 bases each). CDR1 and CDR2 (germline): SQVTM, ANQGSEA. The CDR3 spans 13 residues. The V end lost 6 bases, the J end lost 9 bases, and 18 bases lay between the germline ends. The CDR3 is CSVTGPSMGEQFF. CDR3 in DNA: TGCAGCGTAACGGGACCATCCATGGGTGAGCAGTTCTTC.

V and J are TRBV5-8 and TRBJ2-3, with D possibly matching TRBD2 (6 bases). The CDR3 runs 14 residues. With 2 bases removed from V and 6 bases from J, the gap between germline ends came to 13 bases. Germline CDR1 is SGHTS and CDR2 is YDEGEE. Written as DNA, the CDR3 is TGTGCCAGCAGCTTTTCTCGGGGGACGGATACGCAGTATTTT. It codes for CASSFSRGTDTQYF.

This rearrangement joins TRBV9 to TRBJ2-2; no clear D. This CDR3 is built from 16 residues. Per germline, CDR1 SGDLS and CDR2 YYNGEE. Trimming took off 0 bases at V and 1 base at J, with 10 bases between the two ends. The chain's CDR3 is CASSVGPGENTGELFF. The CDR3 nucleotides are TGTGCCAGCAGCGTAGGTCCAGGCGAGAACACCGGGGAGCTGTTTTTT.

The rearrangement joins TRBV9 to TRBJ2-3; no firm D call. V lost 3 bases and J lost 4, with 15 bases in between. This CDR3 region has 15 residues. Germline V gene sequence: CDR1 SGDLS, CDR2 YYNGEE. Here the CDR3 reads CASSADPARSDTQYF. Here the CDR3 DNA reads TGTGCCAGCAGCGCGGACCCCGCCAGGTCAGATACGCAGTATTTT.

The chain uses TRBV28 and TRBJ1-5; no clear D gene. Germline V gene data show CDR1 as MDHEN and CDR2 as SYDVKM. V was shortened by 6 bases and J by 3 bases, with 9 bases between the two germline ends. This CDR3 has 13 residues. CDR3 bases: TGTGCCAGCAGCATTACCCTCAATCAGCCCCAGCATTTT. Its translation is CASSITLNQPQHF.

CDR3 amino acids: CAWSSNRRGANGYTF. For the CDR3, the DNA is TGTGCCTGGAGTTCCAATCGCCGGGGGGCGAATGGCTACACCTTC. The chain uses TRBV30 and TRBJ1-2, with D perhaps matching TRBD1 (6 bases). The V end was cut by 2 bases, the J end by 6 bases, with 19 bases between. The CDR3 covers 15 residues. Germline V gene lookup returns CDR1 GTSNPN and CDR2 SVGIG (reference sequence). The entire variable domain, with the rest obtained from reference TRBV30 and TRBJ1-2, is as follows: SQTIHQWPATLVQPVGSPLSLECTVEGTSNPNLYWYRQAAGRGLQLLFYSVGIGQISSEVPQNLSASRPQDRQFILSSKKLLLSDSGFYLCAWSSNRRGANGYTFGSGTRLTVV.

This rearrangement joins TRBV9 to TRBJ1-1; 10 nucleotides align to TRBD1. The CDR3 runs 18 residues. Germline trimming cut 3 bases from V and 0 bases from J; bases unmatched to any gene: 11. Germline CDR1 reads SGDLS; CDR2 reads YYNGEE. This chain's CDR3 is CASSAPRGTGDMNTEAFF. The CDR3 bases are TGTGCCAGCAGCGCCCCACGGGGGACAGGGGACATGAACACTGAAGCTTTCTTT.

This chain connects TRBV25-1 to TRBJ2-7, with TRBD1 matching 10 bases. The CDR3 spans 16 residues. J was trimmed by 3 bases and V by 1 base; bases with no gene match: 6. The germline V gene encodes CDR1 MGHDK and CDR2 SYGVNS. The CDR3 region has the DNA TGTGCCAGCAGTGAATCCGACGGACAGGGGGTCTACGAGCAGTACTTC. Its translation: CASSESDGQGVYEQYF.

This clone is termed medium-sized. The chain joins TRBV7-8 to TRBJ2-1; D is unclear. Germline values: CDR1 SGHVS, CDR2 FQNEAQ. Trimming took off 5 bases at V and 0 bases at J, with 14 bases between the two ends. CDR3 length: 16 residues. CDR3 protein: CASSPLVTTSYNEQFF. The CDR3 DNA sequence: TGTGCCAGCAGCCCCTTGGTTACCACCTCCTACAATGAGCAGTTCTTC.

The V call is TRBV27, the J call TRBJ2-2; D not resolved. The CDR3 is made up of 14 amino acids. The ends were cut back, 2 bases at V and 3 bases at J, with 7 bases in the middle. Germline CDR1 and CDR2: MNHEY and SMNVEV (reference sequence). Here the CDR3 DNA reads TGTGCCAGCAGTTTAAGCCTGGACACCGGGGAGCTGTTTTTT. Encoded protein: CASSLSLDTGELFF.

The CDR3 is CASSPRQTGSTEAFF. In DNA form, the CDR3 reads TGTGCCAGCAGTCCCCGACAGACAGGGTCCACTGAAGCTTTCTTT. The chain combines TRBV2 with TRBJ1-1; 7 bases match TRBD1. CDR3 length equals 15 residues. Germline lookup yields CDR1 SNHLY and CDR2 FYNNEI. Trimming at V came to 5 bases and at J to 4 bases, leaving 10 bases not matched to a gene.

The chain carries TRBV19 and TRBJ1-5; perhaps TRBD1 as D (5 bases). From germline, CDR1 is LNHDA and CDR2 SQIVND (reference sequence). V lost 1 base to trimming and J lost 3 bases, with 10 bases between them. There are 15 residues in the CDR3. The CDR3 loop reads CASSIAGLTNQPQHF. CDR3 DNA sequence: TGTGCCAGTAGTATAGCAGGGTTGACCAATCAGCCCCAGCATTTT.

This sequence joins TRBV28 and TRBJ1-5; D uncertain. Trimming pared 8 bases from V and 2 bases from J, leaving 10 bases between. From germline, CDR1 is MDHEN and CDR2 SYDVKM. This CDR3 has 13 amino acids. Here the CDR3 DNA reads TGTGCCAGCTGGATCACGGGCAATCAGCCCCAGCATTTT. Its translation is CASWITGNQPQHF.

The chain recombines TRBV7-7 with TRBJ2-3; TRBD2 matches 7 bases. This CDR3 region has 15 residues. Germline trimming cut 8 bases from V and 2 bases from J; bases unmatched to any gene: 10. Germline V gives CDR1 SSHAT, CDR2 FNYEAQ (reference sequence). CDR3 DNA: TGTGCCAGCGGTCCCGCGGGAGCGCCCACAGATACGCAGTATTTT. Its translation is CASGPAGAPTDTQYF.

The chain links TRBV6-1 to TRBJ2-5, with D possibly matching TRBD1 (5 bases). Germline-derived CDR1 and CDR2 are MNHNS and SASEGT. Trimming pared 5 bases from V and 4 bases from J, leaving 14 bases between. This CDR3 is built from 14 residues. The CDR3 sequence: CASSSRVRVETQYF. CDR3 DNA: TGTGCCAGCAGTTCCAGGGTTCGGGTAGAGACCCAGTACTTC.

V and J are TRBV19 and TRBJ1-2; 7 positions agree with TRBD1. The CDR3 covers 15 residues. The germline CDR1 and CDR2 sequences are LNHDA and SQIVND (reference sequence). V lost 3 bases and J lost 7; bases outside the gene matches: 11. The CDR3 region has the DNA TGTGCCAGTAGTATCCCTGGAACAGGGGTAATTGGCTACACCTTC. This gives the protein CASSIPGTGVIGYTF.

This chain uses TRBV30 with TRBJ1-5; the D gene is possibly TRBD1 (5 bases). Trimming took off 1 base at V and 5 bases at J, with 9 bases between the two ends. Germline V gene lookup returns CDR1 GTSNPN and CDR2 SVGIG (reference sequence). The CDR3 is made up of 13 amino acids. DNA of the CDR3: TGTGCCTGGAGTGGCCAGGGTGATCAGCCCCAGCATTTT. Protein product: CAWSGQGDQPQHF.

The gene calls are TRBV28 and TRBJ2-2; D is unclear. Germline values: CDR1 MDHEN, CDR2 SYDVKM. The CDR3 has 12 residues. Trimming left V 7 bases short and J 8 bases short, with 11 bases between. The CDR3 coding sequence is TGTGCCAGCACTTCAAGGCAGGGGGAGCTGTTTTTT. Translating it yields CASTSRQGELFF.